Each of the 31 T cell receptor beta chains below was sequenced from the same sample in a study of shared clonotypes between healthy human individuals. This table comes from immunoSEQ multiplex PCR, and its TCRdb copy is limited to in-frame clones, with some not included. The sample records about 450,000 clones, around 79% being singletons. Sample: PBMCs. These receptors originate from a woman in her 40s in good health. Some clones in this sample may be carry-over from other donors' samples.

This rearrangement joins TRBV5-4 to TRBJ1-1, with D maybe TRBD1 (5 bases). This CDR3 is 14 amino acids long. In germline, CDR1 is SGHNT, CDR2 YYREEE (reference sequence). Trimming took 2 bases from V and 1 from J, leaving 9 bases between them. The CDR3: CASSLGEANTEAFF. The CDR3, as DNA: TGTGCCAGCAGCTTAGGGGAGGCGAACACTGAAGCTTTCTTT.

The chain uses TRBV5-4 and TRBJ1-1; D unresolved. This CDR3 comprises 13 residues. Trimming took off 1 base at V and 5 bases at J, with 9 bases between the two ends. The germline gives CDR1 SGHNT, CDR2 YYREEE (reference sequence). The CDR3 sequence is CASSLSYGTEAFF. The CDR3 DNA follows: TGTGCCAGCAGCTTGTCATACGGGACTGAAGCTTTCTTT.

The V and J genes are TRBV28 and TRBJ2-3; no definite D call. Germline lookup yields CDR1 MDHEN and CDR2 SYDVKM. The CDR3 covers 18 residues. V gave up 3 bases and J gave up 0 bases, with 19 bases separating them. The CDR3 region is CASSFSPIGPLSTDTQYF. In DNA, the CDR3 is TGTGCCAGCAGTTTTTCCCCCATAGGCCCACTAAGCACAGATACGCAGTATTTT.

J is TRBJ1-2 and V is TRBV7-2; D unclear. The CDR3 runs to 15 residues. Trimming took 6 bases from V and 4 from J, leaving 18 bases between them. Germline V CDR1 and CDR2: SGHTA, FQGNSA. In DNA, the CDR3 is TGTGCCAGCAGTCTTAACCGGGTCGGACGCTATGGCTACACCTTC. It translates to CASSLNRVGRYGYTF.

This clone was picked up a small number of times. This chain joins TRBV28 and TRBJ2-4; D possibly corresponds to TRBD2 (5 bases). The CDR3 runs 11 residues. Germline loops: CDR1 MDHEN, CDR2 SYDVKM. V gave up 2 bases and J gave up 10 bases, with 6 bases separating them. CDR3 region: CASSLRGIQYF. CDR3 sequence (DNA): TGTGCCAGCAGTTTACGAGGGATTCAGTACTTC.

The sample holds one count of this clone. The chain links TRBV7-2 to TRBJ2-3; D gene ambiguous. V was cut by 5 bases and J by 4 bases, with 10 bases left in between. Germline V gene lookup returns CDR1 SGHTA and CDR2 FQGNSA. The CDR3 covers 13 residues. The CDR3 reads CASSAQSPDTQYF. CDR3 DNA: TGTGCCAGCAGCGCTCAAAGCCCAGATACGCAGTATTTT.

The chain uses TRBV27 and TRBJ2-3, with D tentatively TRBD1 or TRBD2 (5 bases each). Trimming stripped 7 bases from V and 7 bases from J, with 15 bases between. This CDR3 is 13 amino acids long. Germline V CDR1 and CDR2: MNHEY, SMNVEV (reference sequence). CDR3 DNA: TGTGCCAGCACCAGGGTCCCCGGGAATACGCAGTATTTT. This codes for CASTRVPGNTQYF.

The CDR3 nucleotides read TGTGCCAGCAGCTTGACTAGCGGGAGAGTGGGGGAGCAGTTCTTC. Translation gives CASSLTSGRVGEQFF. The J gene is TRBJ2-1, the V gene TRBV5-4, with 11 bases that match TRBD2. Trimming removed 1 base from V and 10 bases from J; junction bases left unmatched: 7. Germline loops: CDR1 SGHNT, CDR2 YYREEE (reference sequence). This CDR3 has 15 amino acids. Full variable domain (rest looked up from reference TRBV5-4 and TRBJ2-1): ETGVTQSPTHLIKTRGQQVTLRCSSQSGHNTVSWYQQALGQGPQFIFQYYREEENGRGNFPPRFSGLQFPNYSSELNVNALELDDSALYLCASSLTSGRVGEQFFGPGTRLTVL.

The CDR3 region has the DNA TGTGCCATCAGTGAGTCAGGGTACCAAGAGACCCAGTACTTC. Its translation is CAISESGYQETQYF. This chain connects TRBV10-3 to TRBJ2-5; no firm D call. V was shortened by 0 bases and J by 0 bases, with 5 bases between the two germline ends. There are 14 residues in the CDR3. Per germline, CDR1 ENHRY and CDR2 SYGVKD.

The CDR3 sequence: CASTPQGAAGANVLTF. The DNA of the CDR3 is TGTGCCAGTACCCCACAGGGGGCGGCTGGGGCCAACGTCCTGACTTTC. The chain recombines TRBV19 with TRBJ2-6; 9 positions agree with TRBD1. This CDR3 is 16 amino acids long. Germline V gives CDR1 LNHDA, CDR2 SQIVND (reference sequence). V lost 7 bases and J lost 2; bases outside the gene matches: 6.

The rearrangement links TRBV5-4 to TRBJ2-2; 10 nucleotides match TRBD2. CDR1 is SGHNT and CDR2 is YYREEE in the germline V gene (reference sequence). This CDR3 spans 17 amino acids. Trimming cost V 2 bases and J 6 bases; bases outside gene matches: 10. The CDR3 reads CASSFRLAGDLSGELFF. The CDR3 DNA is TGTGCCAGCAGCTTCCGCCTAGCGGGAGATTTGTCCGGGGAGCTGTTTTTT.

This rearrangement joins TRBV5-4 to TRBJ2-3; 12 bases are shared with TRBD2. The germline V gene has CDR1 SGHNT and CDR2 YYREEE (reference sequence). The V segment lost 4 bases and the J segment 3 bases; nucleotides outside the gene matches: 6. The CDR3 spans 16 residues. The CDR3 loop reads CASSQRLAGVTDTQYF. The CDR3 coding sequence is TGTGCCAGCAGCCAAAGACTAGCGGGAGTAACAGATACGCAGTATTTT.

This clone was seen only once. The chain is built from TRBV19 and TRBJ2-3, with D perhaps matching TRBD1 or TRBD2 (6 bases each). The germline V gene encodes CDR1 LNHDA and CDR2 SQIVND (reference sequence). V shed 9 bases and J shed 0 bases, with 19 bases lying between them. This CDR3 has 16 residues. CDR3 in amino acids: CARGSWGDTSTDTQYF. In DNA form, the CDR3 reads TGTGCCAGAGGATCATGGGGGGACACTAGCACAGATACGCAGTATTTT.

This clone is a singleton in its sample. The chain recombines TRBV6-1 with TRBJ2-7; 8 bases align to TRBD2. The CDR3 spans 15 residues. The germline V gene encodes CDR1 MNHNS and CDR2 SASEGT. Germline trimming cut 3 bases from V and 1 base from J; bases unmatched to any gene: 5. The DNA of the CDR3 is TGTGCCAGCAGTGACGGACTAGCTCGGTCCTACGAGCAGTACTTC. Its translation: CASSDGLARSYEQYF.

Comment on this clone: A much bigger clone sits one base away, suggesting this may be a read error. The DNA of the CDR3 is TGTGCCAGCCTCGAACAGTTTGCTAACTATGGCTACACCTTC. Its translation: CASLEQFANYGYTF. The chain links TRBV2 to TRBJ1-2; no definite D call. This CDR3 contains 14 residues. The germline V gene has CDR1 SNHLY and CDR2 FYNNEI. V was cut by 8 bases and J by 0 bases, with 13 bases left in between.

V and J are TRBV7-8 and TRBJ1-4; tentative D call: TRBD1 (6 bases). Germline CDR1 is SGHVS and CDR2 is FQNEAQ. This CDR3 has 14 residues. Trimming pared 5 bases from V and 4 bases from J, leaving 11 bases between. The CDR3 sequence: CASSLGGYNEKLFF. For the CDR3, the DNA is TGTGCCAGCAGCCTAGGGGGGTATAATGAAAAACTGTTTTTT.

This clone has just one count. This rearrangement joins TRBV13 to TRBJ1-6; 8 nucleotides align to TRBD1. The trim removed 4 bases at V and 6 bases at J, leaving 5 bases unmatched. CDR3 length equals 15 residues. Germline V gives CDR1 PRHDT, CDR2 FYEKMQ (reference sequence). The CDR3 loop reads CASSYRDRPNSPLHF. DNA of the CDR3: TGTGCCAGCAGCTATCGGGACAGGCCTAATTCACCCCTCCACTTT.

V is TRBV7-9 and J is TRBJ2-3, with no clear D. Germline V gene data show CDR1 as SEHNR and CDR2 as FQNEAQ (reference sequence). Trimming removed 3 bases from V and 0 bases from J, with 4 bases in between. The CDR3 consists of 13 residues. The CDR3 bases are TGTGCCAGCAGCTTCGCTAGCACAGATACGCAGTATTTT. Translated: CASSFASTDTQYF.

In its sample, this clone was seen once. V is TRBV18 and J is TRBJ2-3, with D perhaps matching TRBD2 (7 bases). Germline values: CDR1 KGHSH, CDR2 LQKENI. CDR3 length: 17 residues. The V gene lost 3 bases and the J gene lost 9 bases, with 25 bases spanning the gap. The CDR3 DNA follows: TGTGCCAGCTCACCTTTGACAGGCTGGCTAGCGGAAACAACGCAGTATTTT. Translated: CASSPLTGWLAETTQYF. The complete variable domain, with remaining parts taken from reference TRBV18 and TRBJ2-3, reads NAGVMQNPRHLVRRRGQEARLRCSPMKGHSHVYWYRQLPEEGLKFMVYLQKENIIDESGMPKERFSAEFPKEGPSILRIQQVVRGDSAAYFCASSPLTGWLAETTQYFGPGTRLTVL.

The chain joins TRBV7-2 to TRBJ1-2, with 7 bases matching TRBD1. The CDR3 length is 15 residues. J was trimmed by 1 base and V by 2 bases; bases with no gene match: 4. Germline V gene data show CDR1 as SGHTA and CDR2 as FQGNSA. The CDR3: CASSLSPGGNYGYTF. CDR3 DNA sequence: TGTGCCAGCAGCTTAAGTCCAGGGGGTAACTATGGCTACACCTTC.

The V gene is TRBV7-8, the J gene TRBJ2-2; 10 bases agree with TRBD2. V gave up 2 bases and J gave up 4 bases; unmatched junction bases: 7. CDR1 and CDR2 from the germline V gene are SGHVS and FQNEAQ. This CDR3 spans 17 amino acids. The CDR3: CASSLTSGEILTGELFF. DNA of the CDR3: TGTGCCAGCAGCTTAACTAGCGGGGAAATTCTCACCGGGGAGCTGTTTTTT. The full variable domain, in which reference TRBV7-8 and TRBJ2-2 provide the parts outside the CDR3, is GAGVSQSPRYKVAKRGQDVALRCDPISGHVSLFWYQQALGQGPEFLTYFQNEAQLDKSGLPSDRFFAERPEGSVSTLKIQRTQQEDSAVYLCASSLTSGEILTGELFFGEGSRLTVL.

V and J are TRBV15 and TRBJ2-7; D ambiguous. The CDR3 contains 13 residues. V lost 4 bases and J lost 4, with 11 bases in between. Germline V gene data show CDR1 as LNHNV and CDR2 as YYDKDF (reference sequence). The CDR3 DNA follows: TGTGCCACCAGCACGGATCAATTATACGAGCAGTACTTC. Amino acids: CATSTDQLYEQYF.

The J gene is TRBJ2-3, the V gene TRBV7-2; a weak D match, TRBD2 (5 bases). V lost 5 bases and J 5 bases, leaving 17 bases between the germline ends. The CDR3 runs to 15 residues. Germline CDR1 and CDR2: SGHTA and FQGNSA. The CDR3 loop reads CASSPRTLALDTQYF. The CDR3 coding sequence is TGTGCCAGCAGCCCACGGACTTTAGCATTAGATACGCAGTATTTT.

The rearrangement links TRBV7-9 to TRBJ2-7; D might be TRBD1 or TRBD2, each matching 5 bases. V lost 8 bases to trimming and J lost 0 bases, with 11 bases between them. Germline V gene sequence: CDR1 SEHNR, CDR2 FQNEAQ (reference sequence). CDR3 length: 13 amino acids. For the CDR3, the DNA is TGTGCCAGCGGGGAGACAGCCTCCTACGAGCAGTACTTC. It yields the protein CASGETASYEQYF.

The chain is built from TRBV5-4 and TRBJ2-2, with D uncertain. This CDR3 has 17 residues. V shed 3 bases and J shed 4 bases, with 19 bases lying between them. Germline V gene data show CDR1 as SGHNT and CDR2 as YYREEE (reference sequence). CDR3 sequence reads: CASSYRSTNPGTGELFF. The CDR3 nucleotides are TGTGCCAGCAGCTACCGGTCGACAAACCCAGGCACCGGGGAGCTGTTTTTT.

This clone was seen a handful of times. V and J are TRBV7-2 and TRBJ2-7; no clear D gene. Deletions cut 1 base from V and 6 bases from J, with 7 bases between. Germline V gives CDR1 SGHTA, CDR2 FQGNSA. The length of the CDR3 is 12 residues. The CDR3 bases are TGTGCCAGCAGCTTAGTCGCCTCCGAGCAGTACTTC. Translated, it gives CASSLVASEQYF.

CDR3 sequence: CASSFRDRGRETQYF. The CDR3 DNA follows: TGTGCCAGCAGCTTCCGGGACAGGGGTCGAGAGACCCAGTACTTC. The chain links TRBV5-6 to TRBJ2-5; 10 nucleotides match TRBD1. The CDR3 spans 15 residues. CDR1 is SGHDT, CDR2 YYEEEE, per germline. With V trimmed by 2 bases and J by 4 bases, 5 bases remained unmatched.

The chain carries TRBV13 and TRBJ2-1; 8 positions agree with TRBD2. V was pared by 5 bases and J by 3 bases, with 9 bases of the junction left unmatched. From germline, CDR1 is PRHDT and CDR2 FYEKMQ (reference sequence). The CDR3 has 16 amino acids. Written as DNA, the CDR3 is TGTGCCAGCAGCCGGGGACTAGTCCCCCTCTACAATGAGCAGTTCTTC. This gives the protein CASSRGLVPLYNEQFF.

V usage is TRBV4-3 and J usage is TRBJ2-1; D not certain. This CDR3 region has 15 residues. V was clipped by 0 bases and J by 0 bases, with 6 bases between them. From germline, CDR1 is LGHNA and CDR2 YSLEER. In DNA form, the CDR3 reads TGCGCCAGCAGCCAAGAACGAGACTCCTACAATGAGCAGTTCTTC. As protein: CASSQERDSYNEQFF.

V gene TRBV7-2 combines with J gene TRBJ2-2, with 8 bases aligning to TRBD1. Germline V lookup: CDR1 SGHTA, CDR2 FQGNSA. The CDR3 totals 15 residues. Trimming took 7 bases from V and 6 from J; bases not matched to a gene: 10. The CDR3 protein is CASKSGTGGSGELFF. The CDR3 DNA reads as TGTGCCAGCAAATCCGGGACAGGAGGGTCCGGGGAGCTGTTTTTT. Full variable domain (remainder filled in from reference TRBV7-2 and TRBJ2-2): GAGVSQSPSNKVTEKGKDVELRCDPISGHTALYWYRQSLGQGLEFLIYFQGNSAPDKSGLPSDRFSAERTGGSVSTLTIQRTQQEDSAVYLCASKSGTGGSGELFFGEGSRLTVL.

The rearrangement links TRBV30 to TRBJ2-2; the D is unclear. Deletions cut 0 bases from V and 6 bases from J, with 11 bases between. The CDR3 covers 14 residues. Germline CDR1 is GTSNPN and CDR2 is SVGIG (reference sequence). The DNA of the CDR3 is TGTGCCTGGAGTGTAAAGGGTTGGGCCGGGGAGCTGTTTTTT. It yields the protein CAWSVKGWAGELFF.